Listed below are T cell receptor beta chains from one sample, sequenced in a study of cytomegalovirus exposure and HLA in healthy donors. Assay: immunoSEQ multiplex PCR; the TCRdb copy retains only in-frame clones and omits some. There are tens of thousands of clones in the sample; around 80% occur only once, and approximately 2.8% lies in the top ten. Sequencing input: PBMCs. The source of these receptors is a man between 50 and 59 years old in good health and CMV-seronegative. CDR3s include the opening cysteine and the closing phenylalanine or tryptophan. Fields, in order: D gene, V gene, clone size, J gene, CDR3 DNA, CDR3 protein. The D gene is left open where the match is weak. Not all rows give a size; the values are once, few, many and, for expanded clones, a class.

d_call: -
v_call: TRBV5-1
clone_size: -
j_call: TRBJ2-1
cdr3_nt: TGCGCCAGCAGCTTATACAGGGTATCCTACAATGAGCAGTTCTTC
cdr3_aa: CASSLYRVSYNEQFF

d_call: TRBD1
v_call: TRBV27
clone_size: -
j_call: TRBJ1-2
cdr3_nt: TGTGCCAGCAAAACAGGGGGCGGCTCCTATGGCTACACCTTC
cdr3_aa: CASKTGGGSYGYTF

d_call: -
v_call: TRBV6-1
clone_size: -
j_call: TRBJ1-2
cdr3_nt: TGTGCCAGCAGGACCTCAGGGGCGGAAGGCTACACCTTC
cdr3_aa: CASRTSGAEGYTF

d_call: TRBD2
v_call: TRBV5-6
clone_size: -
j_call: TRBJ2-1
cdr3_nt: TGTGCCAGCAGCCTCAGCGGGGGGCCCAAGGGGAATGAGCAGTTCTTC
cdr3_aa: CASSLSGGPKGNEQFF

d_call: TRBD1
v_call: TRBV7-9
clone_size: -
j_call: TRBJ1-2
cdr3_nt: TGTGCCAGCAGCTTGGGGACAGGGGGCGTGGGGAACTATGGCTACACCTTC
cdr3_aa: CASSLGTGGVGNYGYTF

d_call: TRBD1
v_call: TRBV6-5
clone_size: -
j_call: TRBJ1-6
cdr3_nt: TGTGCCAGCAGAACGGGACAGTATAATTCACCCCTCCACTTT
cdr3_aa: CASRTGQYNSPLHF

d_call: -
v_call: TRBV5-1
clone_size: -
j_call: TRBJ2-3
cdr3_nt: TGCGCCAGCAGGGAACGGGGGGCTAGCACAGATACGCAGTATTTT
cdr3_aa: CASRERGASTDTQYF

d_call: -
v_call: TRBV28
clone_size: -
j_call: TRBJ1-5
cdr3_nt: TGTGCCAGCAGTATCAGGGATCAGCCCCAGCATTTT
cdr3_aa: CASSIRDQPQHF

d_call: TRBD1
v_call: TRBV6-6
clone_size: once
j_call: TRBJ1-1
cdr3_nt: TGTGCCAGCACCTCACCGGGACAGGGTATCGTTGGGGCTTTCTTT
cdr3_aa: CASTSPGQGIVGAFF

d_call: -
v_call: TRBV5-1
clone_size: -
j_call: TRBJ2-7
cdr3_nt: TGCGCCAGCAGCCTACCGTCCTACGAGCAGTACTTC
cdr3_aa: CASSLPSYEQYF

d_call: -
v_call: TRBV4-3
clone_size: -
j_call: TRBJ2-2
cdr3_nt: TGCGCCAGCAGCCAGGGGGAGGTAACCGGGGAGCTGTTTTTT
cdr3_aa: CASSQGEVTGELFF

d_call: TRBD1
v_call: TRBV5-1
clone_size: -
j_call: TRBJ2-7
cdr3_nt: TGCGCCAGCAGCTTGGCGACAGGGGGCGCATACGAGCAGTACTTC
cdr3_aa: CASSLATGGAYEQYF

d_call: TRBD1
v_call: TRBV5-1
clone_size: -
j_call: TRBJ2-3
cdr3_nt: TGCGCCAGCAGCTTGCGGACAGGGAGGACAGATACGCAGTATTTT
cdr3_aa: CASSLRTGRTDTQYF

d_call: TRBD1
v_call: TRBV5-1
clone_size: once
j_call: TRBJ2-5
cdr3_nt: TGCGCCAGCAGCTGGACAGGGGGCGGTGAGACCCAGTACTTC
cdr3_aa: CASSWTGGGETQYF

d_call: TRBD2
v_call: TRBV6-1
clone_size: -
j_call: TRBJ2-7
cdr3_nt: TGTGCCAGCAGGGACGTAGCGGGGGGGCTCAGCGAGCAGTACTTC
cdr3_aa: CASRDVAGGLSEQYF

d_call: -
v_call: TRBV5-4
clone_size: -
j_call: TRBJ2-1
cdr3_nt: TGTGCCAGCAGCTCGTCGGGGGATTACTCCTACAATGAGCAGTTCTTC
cdr3_aa: CASSSSGDYSYNEQFF

d_call: TRBD2
v_call: TRBV6-5
clone_size: -
j_call: TRBJ2-2
cdr3_nt: TGTGCCAGCAGGCCGGGACTATACCCCGGGGAGCTGTTTTTT
cdr3_aa: CASRPGLYPGELFF

d_call: TRBD2
v_call: TRBV27
clone_size: -
j_call: TRBJ2-3
cdr3_nt: TGTGCCAGCAGCCGAACTCTAGCGGCCAGCACAGATACGCAGTATTTT
cdr3_aa: CASSRTLAASTDTQYF

d_call: TRBD1
v_call: TRBV10-2
clone_size: -
j_call: TRBJ2-7
cdr3_nt: TGCGCCAGCAGATCTCCGGGACAGGGGGCCTACGAGCAGTACTTC
cdr3_aa: CASRSPGQGAYEQYF

d_call: TRBD1
v_call: TRBV25-1
clone_size: -
j_call: TRBJ1-3
cdr3_nt: TGTGCCAGCACCCTCGGGACAGGGAACACCATATATTTT
cdr3_aa: CASTLGTGNTIYF

d_call: -
v_call: TRBV7-8
clone_size: -
j_call: TRBJ1-5
cdr3_nt: TGTGCCAGCAGCTTATCGCAGGATCAGCCCCAGCATTTT
cdr3_aa: CASSLSQDQPQHF

d_call: -
v_call: TRBV2
clone_size: -
j_call: TRBJ2-2
cdr3_nt: TGTGCCAGCAGTGTCGGGGGGCCCACCGGGGAGCTGTTTTTT
cdr3_aa: CASSVGGPTGELFF

d_call: TRBD1
v_call: TRBV7-6
clone_size: -
j_call: TRBJ1-4
cdr3_nt: TGTGCCAGCAGCTTAGATGCTGGACAGGGCGGATTAACTAATGAAAAACTGTTTTTT
cdr3_aa: CASSLDAGQGGLTNEKLFF

d_call: TRBD1
v_call: TRBV18
clone_size: -
j_call: TRBJ2-5
cdr3_nt: TGTGCCAGCACATCCGACAGGGGGCTGTGGGAGACCCAGTACTTC
cdr3_aa: CASTSDRGLWETQYF

d_call: TRBD1
v_call: TRBV27
clone_size: -
j_call: TRBJ1-1
cdr3_nt: TGTGCCAGCACTCTACAGGGGGGGGCTGGTTTTGTCAACACTGAAGCTTTCTTT
cdr3_aa: CASTLQGGAGFVNTEAFF

d_call: TRBD1
v_call: TRBV7-9
clone_size: once
j_call: TRBJ1-4
cdr3_nt: TGTGCCAGCAGCTTAACCCCAATCGGGACAGCCACGAATGAAAAACTGTTTTTT
cdr3_aa: CASSLTPIGTATNEKLFF

d_call: -
v_call: TRBV21-1
clone_size: -
j_call: TRBJ2-2
cdr3_nt: TGTGCCAGCAGCCCCGGCCCAGGGGTGGACACCGGGGAGCTGTTTTTT
cdr3_aa: CASSPGPGVDTGELFF

d_call: TRBD2
v_call: TRBV6-5
clone_size: once
j_call: TRBJ2-1
cdr3_nt: TGTGCCACTGGCCCGACGGGGGGGGGCAATGAGCAGTTCTTC
cdr3_aa: CATGPTGGGNEQFF

d_call: -
v_call: TRBV7-9
clone_size: -
j_call: TRBJ2-7
cdr3_nt: TGTGCCAGCAGCTTCGGGACAAACGGACACTACGAGCAGTACTTC
cdr3_aa: CASSFGTNGHYEQYF

d_call: TRBD2
v_call: TRBV14
clone_size: -
j_call: TRBJ2-5
cdr3_nt: TGTGCCAGCAGCCAAGGCGGACTAGCGGGGGGAAAAGAGACCCAGTACTTC
cdr3_aa: CASSQGGLAGGKETQYF

d_call: TRBD1
v_call: TRBV6-6
clone_size: -
j_call: TRBJ1-5
cdr3_nt: TGTGCCAGTAGACAGGGACCTAGCAATCAGCCCCAGCATTTT
cdr3_aa: CASRQGPSNQPQHF

d_call: TRBD1
v_call: TRBV6-5
clone_size: -
j_call: TRBJ2-7
cdr3_nt: TGTGCCAGCAGTTACCGGCGGCAGGGGGTAAGGAACGAGCAGTACTTC
cdr3_aa: CASSYRRQGVRNEQYF

d_call: TRBD1
v_call: TRBV6-6
clone_size: -
j_call: TRBJ1-2
cdr3_nt: TGTGCCAGCAGTTACGAACGGACAGGGGGTATCGATGGCTACACCTTC
cdr3_aa: CASSYERTGGIDGYTF

d_call: TRBD1
v_call: TRBV30
clone_size: -
j_call: TRBJ2-2
cdr3_nt: TGTGCCTGGAGTGGAAGGGACAGGGGTTCCTGGAGCACCGGGGAGCTGTTTTTT
cdr3_aa: CAWSGRDRGSWSTGELFF

d_call: TRBD2
v_call: TRBV4-2
clone_size: few
j_call: TRBJ2-7
cdr3_nt: TGTGCCAGCAGCCAAGGTCGAGACGGGACGGGGGGTTCCTACGAGCAGTACTTC
cdr3_aa: CASSQGRDGTGGSYEQYF

d_call: -
v_call: TRBV9
clone_size: -
j_call: TRBJ1-1
cdr3_nt: TGTGCCAGCAGCGTAGATCACGGGTTGAACACTGAAGCTTTCTTT
cdr3_aa: CASSVDHGLNTEAFF

d_call: -
v_call: TRBV19
clone_size: -
j_call: TRBJ1-3
cdr3_nt: TGTGCCAGTAGTATAGCCCGTTCTGGAAACACCATATATTTT
cdr3_aa: CASSIARSGNTIYF

d_call: TRBD1
v_call: TRBV2
clone_size: once
j_call: TRBJ1-2
cdr3_nt: TGTGCCAGCAGTGACTCTGACAGGGGAGTCTATGGCTACACCTTC
cdr3_aa: CASSDSDRGVYGYTF

d_call: -
v_call: TRBV4-1
clone_size: -
j_call: TRBJ2-3
cdr3_nt: TGCGCCAGCAGCCAAGAAGGGGCAGATACGCAGTATTTT
cdr3_aa: CASSQEGADTQYF